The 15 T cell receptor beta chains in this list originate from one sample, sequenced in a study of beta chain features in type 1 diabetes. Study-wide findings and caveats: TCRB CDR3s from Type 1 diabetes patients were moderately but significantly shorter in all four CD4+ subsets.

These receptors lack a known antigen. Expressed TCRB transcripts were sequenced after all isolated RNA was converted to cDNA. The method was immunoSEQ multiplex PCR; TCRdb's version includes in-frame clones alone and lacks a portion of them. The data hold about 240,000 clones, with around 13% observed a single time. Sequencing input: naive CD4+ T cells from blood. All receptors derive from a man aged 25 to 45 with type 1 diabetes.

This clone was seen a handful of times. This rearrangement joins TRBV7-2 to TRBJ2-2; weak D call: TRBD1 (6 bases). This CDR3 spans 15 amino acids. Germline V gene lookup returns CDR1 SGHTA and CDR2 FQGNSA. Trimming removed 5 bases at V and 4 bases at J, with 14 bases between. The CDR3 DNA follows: TGTGCCAGCAGCGTAGACAGGTCCGTCACCGGGGAGCTGTTTTTT. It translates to CASSVDRSVTGELFF.

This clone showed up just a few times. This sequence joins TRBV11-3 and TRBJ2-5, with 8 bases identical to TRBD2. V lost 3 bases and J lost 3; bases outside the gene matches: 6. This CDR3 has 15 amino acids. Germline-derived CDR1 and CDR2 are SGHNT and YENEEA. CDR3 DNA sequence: TGTGCCAGCAGCTTGGCCGGGACTAGTGAAGAGACCCAGTACTTC. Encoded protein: CASSLAGTSEETQYF.

The CDR3 is CASSGAGGRYEQYF. CDR3 DNA sequence: TGCGCCAGCAGCGGAGCCGGGGGTAGGTACGAGCAGTACTTC. The chain carries TRBV5-1 and TRBJ2-7; maybe TRBD2 (6 bases). The CDR3 has 14 residues. Trimming left V 4 bases short and J 4 bases short, with 15 bases between. Germline-derived CDR1 and CDR2 are SGHRS and YFSETQ.

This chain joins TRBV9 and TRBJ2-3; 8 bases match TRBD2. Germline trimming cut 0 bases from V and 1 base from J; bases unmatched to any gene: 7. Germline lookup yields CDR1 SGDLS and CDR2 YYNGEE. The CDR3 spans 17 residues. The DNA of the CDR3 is TGTGCCAGCAGCGTAGGTATAAGCGGGGGTGGCACAGATACGCAGTATTTT. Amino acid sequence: CASSVGISGGGTDTQYF.

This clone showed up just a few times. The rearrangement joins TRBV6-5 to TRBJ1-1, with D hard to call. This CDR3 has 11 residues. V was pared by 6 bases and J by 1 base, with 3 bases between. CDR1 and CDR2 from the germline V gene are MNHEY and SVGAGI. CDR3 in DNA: TGTGCCAGCAGGAGGAACACTGAAGCTTTCTTT. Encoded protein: CASRRNTEAFF.

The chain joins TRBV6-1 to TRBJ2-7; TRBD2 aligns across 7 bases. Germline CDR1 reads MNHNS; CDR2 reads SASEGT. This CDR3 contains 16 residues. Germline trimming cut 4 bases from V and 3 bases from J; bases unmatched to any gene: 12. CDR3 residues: CASSGLEGGPFYEQYF. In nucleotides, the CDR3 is TGTGCCAGCAGTGGGTTAGAGGGAGGGCCCTTCTACGAGCAGTACTTC.

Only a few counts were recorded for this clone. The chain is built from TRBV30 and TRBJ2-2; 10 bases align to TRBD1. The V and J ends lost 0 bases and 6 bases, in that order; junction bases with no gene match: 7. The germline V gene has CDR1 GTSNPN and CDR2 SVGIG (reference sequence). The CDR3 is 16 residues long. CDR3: CAWSVGQGVGAGELFF. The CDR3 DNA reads TGTGCCTGGAGTGTAGGACAGGGGGTAGGGGCCGGGGAGCTGTTTTTT.

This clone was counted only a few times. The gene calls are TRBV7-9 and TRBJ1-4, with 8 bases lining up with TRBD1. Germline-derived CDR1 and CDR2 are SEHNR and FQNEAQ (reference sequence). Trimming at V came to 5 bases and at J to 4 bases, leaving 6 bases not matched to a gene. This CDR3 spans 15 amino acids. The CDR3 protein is CASSLATGDNEKLFF. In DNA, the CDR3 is TGTGCCAGCAGCCTCGCGACAGGGGATAATGAAAAACTGTTTTTT.

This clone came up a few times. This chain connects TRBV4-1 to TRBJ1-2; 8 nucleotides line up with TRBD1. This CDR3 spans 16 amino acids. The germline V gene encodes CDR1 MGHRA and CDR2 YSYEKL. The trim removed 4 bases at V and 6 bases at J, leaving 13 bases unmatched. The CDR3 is CASSRARPDREDGYTF. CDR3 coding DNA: TGCGCCAGCAGCCGGGCCCGCCCGGACAGGGAAGATGGCTACACCTTC.

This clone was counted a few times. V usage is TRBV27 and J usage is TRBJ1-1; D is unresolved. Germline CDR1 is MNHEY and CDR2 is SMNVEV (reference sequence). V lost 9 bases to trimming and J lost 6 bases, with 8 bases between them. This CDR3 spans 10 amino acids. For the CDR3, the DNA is TGTGCCAGATATCCTCCTGAAGCTTTCTTT. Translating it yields CARYPPEAFF.

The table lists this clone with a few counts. CDR3 amino acids: CATSRGIAGNEQFF. The CDR3 DNA reads TGTGCCACCAGCAGGGGGATAGCGGGGAATGAGCAGTTCTTC. The genes are TRBV15 and TRBJ2-1; 8 nucleotides agree with TRBD2. This CDR3 is 14 amino acids long. V trimming: 3 bases; J trimming: 7 bases; junction bases outside the gene matches: 5. From germline, CDR1 is LNHNV and CDR2 YYDKDF (reference sequence).

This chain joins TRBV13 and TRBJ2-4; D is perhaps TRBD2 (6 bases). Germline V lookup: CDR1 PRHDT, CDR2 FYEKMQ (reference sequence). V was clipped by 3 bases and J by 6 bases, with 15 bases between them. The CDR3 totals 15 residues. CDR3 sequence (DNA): TGTGCCAGCAGCTTGGGAGCGGGTGTGGGAAACATTCAGTACTTC. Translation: CASSLGAGVGNIQYF.

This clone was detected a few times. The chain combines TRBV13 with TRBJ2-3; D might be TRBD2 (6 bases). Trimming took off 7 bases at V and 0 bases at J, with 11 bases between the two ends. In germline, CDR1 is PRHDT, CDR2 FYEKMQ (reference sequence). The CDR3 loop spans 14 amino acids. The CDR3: CASTRGGSTDTQYF. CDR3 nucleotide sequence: TGTGCCAGCACTCGGGGAGGAAGCACAGATACGCAGTATTTT. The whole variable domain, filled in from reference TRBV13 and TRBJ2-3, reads AAGVIQSPRHLIKEKRETATLKCYPIPRHDTVYWYQQGPGQDPQFLISFYEKMQSDKGSIPDRFSAQQFSDYHSELNMSSLELGDSALYFCASTRGGSTDTQYFGPGTRLTVL.

CDR3 in amino acids: CASSQGQSYGYTF. For the CDR3, the DNA is TGTGCCAGCAGCCAGGGACAGTCCTATGGCTACACCTTC. This chain connects TRBV5-4 to TRBJ1-2, with TRBD1 matching 7 bases. The CDR3 extends over 13 amino acids. Losses at the gene ends were 4 bases for V and 4 bases for J; bases not matched to a gene: 4. CDR1 is SGHNT and CDR2 is YYREEE in the germline V gene (reference sequence).

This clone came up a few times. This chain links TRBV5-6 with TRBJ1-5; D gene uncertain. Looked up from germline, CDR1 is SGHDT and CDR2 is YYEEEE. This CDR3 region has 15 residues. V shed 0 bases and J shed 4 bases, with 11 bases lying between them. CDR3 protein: CASSLGQAWNQPQHF. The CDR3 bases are TGTGCCAGCAGCTTGGGGCAGGCCTGGAATCAGCCCCAGCATTTT. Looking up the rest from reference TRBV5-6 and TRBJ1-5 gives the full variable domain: DAGVTQSPTHLIKTRGQQVTLRCSPKSGHDTVSWYQQALGQGPQFIFQYYEEEERQRGNFPDRFSGHQFPNYSSELNVNALLLGDSALYLCASSLGQAWNQPQHFGDGTRLSIL.